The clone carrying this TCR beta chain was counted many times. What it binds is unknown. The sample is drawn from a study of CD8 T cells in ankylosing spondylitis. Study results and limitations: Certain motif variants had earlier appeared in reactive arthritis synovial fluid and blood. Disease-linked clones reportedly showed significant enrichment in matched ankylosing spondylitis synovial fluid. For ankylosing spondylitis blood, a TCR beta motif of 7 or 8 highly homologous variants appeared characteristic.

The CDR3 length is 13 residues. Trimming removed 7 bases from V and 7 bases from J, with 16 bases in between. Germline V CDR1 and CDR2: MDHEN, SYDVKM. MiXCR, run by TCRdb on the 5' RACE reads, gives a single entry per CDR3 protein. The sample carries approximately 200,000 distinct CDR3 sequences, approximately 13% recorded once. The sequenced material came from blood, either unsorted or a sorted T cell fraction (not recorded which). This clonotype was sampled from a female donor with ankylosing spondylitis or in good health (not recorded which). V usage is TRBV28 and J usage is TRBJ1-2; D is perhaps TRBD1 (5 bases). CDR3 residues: CASIGGTLSGYTF. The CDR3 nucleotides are TGTGCCAGCATTGGGGGGACGTTGAGTGGCTACACCTTC.